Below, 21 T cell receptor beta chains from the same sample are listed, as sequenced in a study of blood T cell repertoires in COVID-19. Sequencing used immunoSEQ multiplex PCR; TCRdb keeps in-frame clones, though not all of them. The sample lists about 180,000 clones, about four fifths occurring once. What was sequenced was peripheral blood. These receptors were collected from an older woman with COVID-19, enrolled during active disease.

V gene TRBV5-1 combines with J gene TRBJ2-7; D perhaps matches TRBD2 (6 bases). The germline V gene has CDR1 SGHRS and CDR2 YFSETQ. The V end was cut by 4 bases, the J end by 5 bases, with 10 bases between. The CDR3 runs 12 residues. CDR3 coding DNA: TGCGCCAGCAGCCCGGGGGACGACGAGCAGTACTTC. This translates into CASSPGDDEQYF.

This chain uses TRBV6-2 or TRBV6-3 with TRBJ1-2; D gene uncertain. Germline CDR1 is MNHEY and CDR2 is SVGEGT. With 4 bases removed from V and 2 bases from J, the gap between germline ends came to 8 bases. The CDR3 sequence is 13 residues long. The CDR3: CASSLTANYGYTF. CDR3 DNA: TGTGCCAGCAGTTTAACAGCCAACTATGGCTACACCTTC.

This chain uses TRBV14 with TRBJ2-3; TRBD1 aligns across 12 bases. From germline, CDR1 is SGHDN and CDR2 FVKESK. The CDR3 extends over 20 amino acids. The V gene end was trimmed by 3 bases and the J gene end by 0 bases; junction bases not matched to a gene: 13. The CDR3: CASSHHAGTGGRGSTDTQYF. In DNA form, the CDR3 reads TGTGCCAGCAGCCATCATGCCGGGACAGGGGGCCGGGGGAGCACAGATACGCAGTATTTT.

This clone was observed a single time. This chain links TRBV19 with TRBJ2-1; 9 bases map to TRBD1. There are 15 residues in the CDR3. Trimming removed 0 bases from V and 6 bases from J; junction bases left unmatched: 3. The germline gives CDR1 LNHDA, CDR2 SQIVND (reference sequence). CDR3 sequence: CASSIDRDRVNEQFF. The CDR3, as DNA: TGTGCCAGTAGTATAGATCGGGACAGGGTCAATGAGCAGTTCTTC.

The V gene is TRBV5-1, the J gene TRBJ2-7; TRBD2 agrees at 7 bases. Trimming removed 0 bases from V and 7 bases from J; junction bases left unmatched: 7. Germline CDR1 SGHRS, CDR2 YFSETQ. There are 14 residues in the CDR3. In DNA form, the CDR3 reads TGCGCCAGCAGCTTGGACAGCGGGGTGGGTGAGCAGTACGTC. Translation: CASSLDSGVGEQYV.

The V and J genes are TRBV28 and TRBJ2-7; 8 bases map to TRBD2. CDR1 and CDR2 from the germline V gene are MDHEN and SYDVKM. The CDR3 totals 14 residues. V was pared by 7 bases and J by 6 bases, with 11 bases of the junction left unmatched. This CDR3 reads CASNPGGAHSEQYV. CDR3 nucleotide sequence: TGTGCCAGCAACCCGGGAGGGGCGCACTCCGAGCAGTACGTC.

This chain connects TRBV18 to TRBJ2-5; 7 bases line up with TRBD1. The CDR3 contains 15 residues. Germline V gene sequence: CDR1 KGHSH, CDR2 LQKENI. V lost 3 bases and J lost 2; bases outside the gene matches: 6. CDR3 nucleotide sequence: TGTGCCAGCTCACCTCTTGGGGGACAGCAAGAGACCCAGTACTTC. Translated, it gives CASSPLGGQQETQYF.

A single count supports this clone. CDR3 DNA sequence: TGCGCCAGCAGCTTAAACCCGGGGTCCACAGATACGCAGTATTTT. This codes for CASSLNPGSTDTQYF. This sequence joins TRBV5-1 and TRBJ2-3, with D perhaps TRBD2 (5 bases). V dropped 2 bases and J dropped 2 bases, with 12 bases sitting between them. Germline V lookup: CDR1 SGHRS, CDR2 YFSETQ. The CDR3 is 15 amino acids.

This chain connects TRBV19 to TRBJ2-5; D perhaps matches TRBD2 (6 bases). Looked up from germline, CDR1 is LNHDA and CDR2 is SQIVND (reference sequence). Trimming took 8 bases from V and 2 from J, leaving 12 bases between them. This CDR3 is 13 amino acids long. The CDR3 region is CASGGAVQETQYF. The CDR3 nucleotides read TGTGCCAGTGGAGGGGCAGTACAAGAGACCCAGTACTTC.

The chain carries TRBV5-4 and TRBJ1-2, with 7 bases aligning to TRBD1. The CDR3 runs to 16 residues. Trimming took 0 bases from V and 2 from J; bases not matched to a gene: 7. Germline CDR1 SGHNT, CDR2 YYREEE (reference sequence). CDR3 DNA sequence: TGTGCCAGCAGCTTGGTACAGACAGGGATCAACTATGGCTACACCTTC. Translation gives CASSLVQTGINYGYTF.

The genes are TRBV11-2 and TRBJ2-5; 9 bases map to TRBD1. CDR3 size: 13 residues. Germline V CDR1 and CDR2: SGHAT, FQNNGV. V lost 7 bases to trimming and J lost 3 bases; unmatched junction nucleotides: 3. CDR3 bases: TGTGCCAGCAACAGGGGGCGTAAAGAGACCCAGTACTTC. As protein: CASNRGRKETQYF.

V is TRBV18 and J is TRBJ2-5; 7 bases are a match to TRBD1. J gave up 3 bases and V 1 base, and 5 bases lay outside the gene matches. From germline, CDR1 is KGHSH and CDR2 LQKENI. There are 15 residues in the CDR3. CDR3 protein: CASSPHPDRKETQYF. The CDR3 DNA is TGTGCCAGCTCACCACATCCGGACAGGAAAGAGACCCAGTACTTC. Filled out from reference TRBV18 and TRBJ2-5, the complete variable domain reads NAGVMQNPRHLVRRRGQEARLRCSPMKGHSHVYWYRQLPEEGLKFMVYLQKENIIDESGMPKERFSAEFPKEGPSILRIQQVVRGDSAAYFCASSPHPDRKETQYFGPGTRLLVL.

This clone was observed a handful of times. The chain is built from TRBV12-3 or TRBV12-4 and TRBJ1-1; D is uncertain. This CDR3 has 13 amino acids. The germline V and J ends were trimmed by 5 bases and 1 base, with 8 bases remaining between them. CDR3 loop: CASSPGWNTEAFF. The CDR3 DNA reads TGTGCCAGCAGTCCCGGGTGGAACACTGAAGCTTTCTTT.

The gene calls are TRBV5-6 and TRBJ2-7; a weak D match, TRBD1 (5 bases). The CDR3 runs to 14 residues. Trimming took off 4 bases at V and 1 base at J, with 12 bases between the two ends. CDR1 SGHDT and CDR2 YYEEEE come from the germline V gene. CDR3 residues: CASSTGRVSYEQYF. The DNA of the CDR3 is TGTGCCAGCAGCACAGGACGGGTATCCTACGAGCAGTACTTC. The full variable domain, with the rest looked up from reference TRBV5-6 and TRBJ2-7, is DAGVTQSPTHLIKTRGQQVTLRCSPKSGHDTVSWYQQALGQGPQFIFQYYEEEERQRGNFPDRFSGHQFPNYSSELNVNALLLGDSALYLCASSTGRVSYEQYFGPGTRLTVT.

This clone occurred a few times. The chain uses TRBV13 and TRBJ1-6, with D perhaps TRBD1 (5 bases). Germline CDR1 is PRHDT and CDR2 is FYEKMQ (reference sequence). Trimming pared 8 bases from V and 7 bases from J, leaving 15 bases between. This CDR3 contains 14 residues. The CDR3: CASSLGGLNSPLHF. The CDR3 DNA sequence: TGTGCCAGCTCCCTGGGGGGACTAAATTCACCCCTCCACTTT.

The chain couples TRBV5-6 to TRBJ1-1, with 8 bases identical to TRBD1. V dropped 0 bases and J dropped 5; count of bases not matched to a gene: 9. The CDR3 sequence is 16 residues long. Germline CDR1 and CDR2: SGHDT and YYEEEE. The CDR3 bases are TGTGCCAGCAGCTTGGGACAGGGGCTTCTCGGGACTGAAGCTTTCTTT. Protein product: CASSLGQGLLGTEAFF.

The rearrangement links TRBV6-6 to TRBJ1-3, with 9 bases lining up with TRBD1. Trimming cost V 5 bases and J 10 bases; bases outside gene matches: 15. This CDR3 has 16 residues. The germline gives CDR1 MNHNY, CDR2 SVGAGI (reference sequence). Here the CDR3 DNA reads TGTGCCAGCAGTCAATTAGCGCCGGGACAGGGATTAACCATATATTTT. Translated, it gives CASSQLAPGQGLTIYF.

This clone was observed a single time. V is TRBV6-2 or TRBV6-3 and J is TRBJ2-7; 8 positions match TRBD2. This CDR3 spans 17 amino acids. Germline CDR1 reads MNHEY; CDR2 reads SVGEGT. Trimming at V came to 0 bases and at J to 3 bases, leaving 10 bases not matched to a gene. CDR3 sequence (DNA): TGTGCCAGCAGTTACTCGAGGCGAGGAGCGGGAGTCTACGAGCAGTACTTC. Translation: CASSYSRRGAGVYEQYF.

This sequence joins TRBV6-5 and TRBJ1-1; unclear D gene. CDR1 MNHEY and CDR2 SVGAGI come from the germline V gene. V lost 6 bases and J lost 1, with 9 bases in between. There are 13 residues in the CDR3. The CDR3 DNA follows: TGTGCCAGCAGGTGGGCCGGGAACACTGAAGCTTTCTTT. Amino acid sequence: CASRWAGNTEAFF.

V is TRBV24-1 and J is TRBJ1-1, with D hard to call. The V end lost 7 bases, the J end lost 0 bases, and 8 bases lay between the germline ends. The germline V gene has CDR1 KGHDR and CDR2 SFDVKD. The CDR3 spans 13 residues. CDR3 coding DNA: TGTGCCACCAGAGGAGTCATGAACACTGAAGCTTTCTTT. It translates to CATRGVMNTEAFF.

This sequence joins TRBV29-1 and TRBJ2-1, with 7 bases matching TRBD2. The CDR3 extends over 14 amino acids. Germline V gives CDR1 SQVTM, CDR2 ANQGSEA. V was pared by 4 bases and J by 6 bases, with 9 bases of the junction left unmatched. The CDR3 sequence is CSVVLAVGGNEQFF. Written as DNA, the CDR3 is TGCAGCGTTGTCCTAGCGGTGGGGGGCAATGAGCAGTTCTTC.